This T cell receptor beta chain was profiled in a study of T cells in Graves' hyperthyroidism and ophthalmopathy. This clonotype has a count of ten or more. As yet, its antigen is unknown. CDR1 SGHTA and CDR2 FQGTGA come from the germline V gene. With 2 bases removed from V and 0 bases from J, the gap between germline ends came to 7 bases. The length of the CDR3 is 14 residues. Study-level results: It was a median roughly 6.5 months before onset that the model predicted ophthalmopathy.

Amplified regions were TCR beta CDR3 sequences from RNA transcripts. The TCR CDR3 first-round RT-PCR relied on the HTBI primer set. In TCRdb, the multiplex PCR reads were re-called with MiXCR into one record per CDR3 protein. The sample holds hundreds of thousands of distinct CDR3 sequences, around 15% seen once. The chain joins TRBV7-3 to TRBJ1-1; D remains ambiguous. The receptor's source is a woman aged 55-69 years with Graves' ophthalmopathy. Material for sequencing was blood. The CDR3 sequence: CASSLPTVNTEAFF. The CDR3 DNA reads as TGTGCCAGCAGCTTACCCACAGTGAACACTGAAGCTTTCTTT.